The rows below give T cell receptor beta chains drawn from one sample of a study of blood T cell repertoires in COVID-19. Profiling relied on immunoSEQ multiplex PCR, and the TCRdb table lists in-frame clones only, not all of them. Of 100,000 to 150,000 clones listed, approximately 83% are singletons. Sample: peripheral blood. The source of these receptors is a woman of 80 years or more with acute or convalescent COVID-19. Each CDR3 is given with its conserved first and last residue. D genes are given only for firm matches. Where a row states a size, it is once, few, many or the class of an expanded clone; other rows omit it.

v_call	d_call	clone_size	j_call	cdr3_aa	cdr3_nt
TRBV6-2/TRBV6-3	.	.	TRBJ1-4	CASSSGGRNEKLFF	TGTGCCAGCAGCTCCGGGGGGCGAAATGAAAAACTGTTTTTT
TRBV5-1	.	.	TRBJ2-2	CASSFRGQRNTGELFF	TGCGCCAGCAGCTTTCGCGGACAGCGGAACACCGGGGAGCTGTTTTTT
TRBV28	.	.	TRBJ2-2	CASSSIGRNTGELFF	TGTGCCAGCAGTTCTATCGGGAGGAACACCGGGGAGCTGTTTTTT
TRBV5-1	.	.	TRBJ2-2	CASIQGGGRGTGELFF	TGCGCCAGCATCCAAGGCGGAGGTCGGGGGACCGGGGAGCTGTTTTTT
TRBV2	TRBD1	.	TRBJ2-1	CASRRTGGYNEQFF	TGTGCCAGCAGACGGACAGGGGGCTACAATGAGCAGTTCTTC
TRBV7-9	.	.	TRBJ1-2	CASSLIQSVF	TGTGCCAGCAGCTTAATCCAATCGGTCTTC
TRBV19	.	.	TRBJ2-6	CASSQGITGANVLTF	TGTGCCAGTAGTCAGGGTATAACTGGGGCCAACGTCCTGACTTTC
TRBV23-1	.	.	TRBJ1-1	CASRGTRRGRNTEAFF	TGCGCCAGCAGGGGTACGAGGCGCGGGAGGAACACTGAAGCTTTCTTT
TRBV5-1	TRBD1	.	TRBJ1-1	CASSPPGTGANTEAFF	TGCGCCAGCAGCCCTCCCGGGACAGGGGCGAACACTGAAGCTTTCTTT
TRBV6-6	TRBD1	.	TRBJ1-5	CASRMGQGYNQPQHF	TGTGCCAGCAGAATGGGACAGGGCTACAATCAGCCCCAGCATTTT
TRBV3-1/TRBV3-2	.	.	TRBJ1-5	CASSQNNGVGQPQHF	TGTGCCAGCAGCCAAAATAACGGGGTCGGTCAGCCCCAGCATTTT
TRBV6-2/TRBV6-3	TRBD1	few	TRBJ1-5	CASSSPGQRSNQPQHF	TGTGCCAGCAGTTCCCCGGGACAGCGTAGCAATCAGCCCCAGCATTTT
TRBV7-2	TRBD1	.	TRBJ1-2	CASSWSQGTGYTF	TGTGCCAGCAGCTGGTCACAGGGGACTGGCTACACCTTC
TRBV28	.	.	TRBJ1-6	CASSSQGHYNSPLHF	TGTGCCAGCTCCTCCCAGGGCCACTATAATTCACCCCTCCACTTT
TRBV5-4	.	.	TRBJ2-7	CASSLATGSGPYEQYF	TGTGCCAGCAGCTTGGCGACGGGGTCTGGTCCCTACGAGCAGTACTTC
TRBV4-1	TRBD1	.	TRBJ1-5	CASSQATGTGRQPQHF	TGCGCCAGCAGCCAAGCCACCGGGACAGGGCGGCAGCCCCAGCATTTT
TRBV6-1	.	.	TRBJ1-1	CASSEQNLMNTEAFF	TGTGCCAGCAGTGAACAGAATCTTATGAACACTGAAGCTTTCTTT
TRBV3-1/TRBV3-2	.	once	TRBJ1-1	CASSQGSPTEAFF	TGTGCCAGCAGCCAAGGGAGCCCTACTGAAGCTTTCTTT